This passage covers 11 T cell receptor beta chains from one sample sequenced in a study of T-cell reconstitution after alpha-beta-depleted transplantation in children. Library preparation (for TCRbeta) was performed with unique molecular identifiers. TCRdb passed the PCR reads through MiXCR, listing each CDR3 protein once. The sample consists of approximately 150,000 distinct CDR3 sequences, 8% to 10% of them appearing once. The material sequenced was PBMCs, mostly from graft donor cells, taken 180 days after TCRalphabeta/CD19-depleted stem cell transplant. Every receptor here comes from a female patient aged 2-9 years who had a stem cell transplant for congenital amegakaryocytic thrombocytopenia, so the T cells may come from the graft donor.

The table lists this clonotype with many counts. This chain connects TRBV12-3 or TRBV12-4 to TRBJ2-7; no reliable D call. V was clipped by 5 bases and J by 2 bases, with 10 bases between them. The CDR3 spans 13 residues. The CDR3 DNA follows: TGTGCCAGCAGTCCGGACGCTACCTACGAGCAGTACTTC. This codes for CASSPDATYEQYF.

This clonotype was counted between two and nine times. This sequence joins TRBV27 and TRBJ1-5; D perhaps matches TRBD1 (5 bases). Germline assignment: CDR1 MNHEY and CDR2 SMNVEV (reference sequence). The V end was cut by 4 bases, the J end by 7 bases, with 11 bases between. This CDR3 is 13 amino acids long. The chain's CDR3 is CASSSGHYQPQHF. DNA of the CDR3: TGTGCCAGCAGTTCTGGACACTACCAGCCCCAGCATTTT.

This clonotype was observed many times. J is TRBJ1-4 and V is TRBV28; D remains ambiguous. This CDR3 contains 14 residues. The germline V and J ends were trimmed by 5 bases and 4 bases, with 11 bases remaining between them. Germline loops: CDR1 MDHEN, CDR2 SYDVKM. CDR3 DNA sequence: TGTGCCAGCAGTACAGAGATTTATAATGAAAAACTGTTTTTT. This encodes CASSTEIYNEKLFF.

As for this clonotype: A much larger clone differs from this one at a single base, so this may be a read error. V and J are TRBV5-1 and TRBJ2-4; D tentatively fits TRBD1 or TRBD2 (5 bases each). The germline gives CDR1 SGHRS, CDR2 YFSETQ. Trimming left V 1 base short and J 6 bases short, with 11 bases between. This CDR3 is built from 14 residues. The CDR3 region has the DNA TGCGCCAGCAGCTTGATCTGGGACGTAAACATTCAGTACTTC. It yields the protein CASSLIWDVNIQYF.

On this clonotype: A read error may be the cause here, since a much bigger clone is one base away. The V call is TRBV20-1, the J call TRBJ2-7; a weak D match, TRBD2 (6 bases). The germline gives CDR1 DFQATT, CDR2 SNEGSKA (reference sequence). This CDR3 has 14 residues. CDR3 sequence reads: CSARLSGTRGERYF. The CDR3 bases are TGCAGTGCTAGACTCTCCGGGACTCGGGGCGAGCGGTACTTC.

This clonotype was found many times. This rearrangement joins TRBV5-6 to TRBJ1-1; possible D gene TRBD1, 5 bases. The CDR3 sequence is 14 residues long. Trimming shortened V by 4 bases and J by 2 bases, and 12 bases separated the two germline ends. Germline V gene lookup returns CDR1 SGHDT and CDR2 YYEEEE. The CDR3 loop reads CASSRDFPNTEAFF. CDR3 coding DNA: TGTGCCAGCAGCCGGGACTTCCCAAACACTGAAGCTTTCTTT.

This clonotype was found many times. The CDR3 sequence is CSGGTETQYF. CDR3 DNA: TGCAGTGGAGGTACGGAGACCCAGTACTTC. The chain employs TRBV29-1 and TRBJ2-5, with D tentatively TRBD2 (5 bases). This CDR3 has 10 amino acids. Germline-derived CDR1 and CDR2 are SQVTM and ANQGSEA.

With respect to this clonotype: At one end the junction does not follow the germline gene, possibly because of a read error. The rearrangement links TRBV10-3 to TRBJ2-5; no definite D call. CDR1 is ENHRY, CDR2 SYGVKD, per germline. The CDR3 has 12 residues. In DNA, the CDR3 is TGTGCCAACAGTGACTCAAAAGAGACCCAGTACTTC. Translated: CANSDSKETQYF.

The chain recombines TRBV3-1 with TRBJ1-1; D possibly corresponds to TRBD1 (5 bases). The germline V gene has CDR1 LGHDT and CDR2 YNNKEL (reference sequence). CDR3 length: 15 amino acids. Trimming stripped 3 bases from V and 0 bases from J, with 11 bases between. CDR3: CASSQRAGLNTEAFF. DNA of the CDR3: TGTGCCAGCAGCCAGCGGGCGGGGCTGAACACTGAAGCTTTCTTT.

This chain's CDR3 is CASSLGQFYEQYF. The CDR3 DNA reads TGTGCCAGCAGCTTAGGACAGTTCTACGAGCAGTACTTC. The chain recombines TRBV5-5 with TRBJ2-7; a possible D gene is TRBD1 (6 bases). CDR1 and CDR2 from the germline V gene are SGHKS and YYEKEE (reference sequence). This CDR3 spans 13 amino acids. Trimming left V 2 bases short and J 3 bases short, with 9 bases between.

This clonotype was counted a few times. Here the CDR3 DNA reads TGTGCCAGCAGCTTAGCTTTTCCCGGGACAGTAACCTACGAGCAGTACTTC. This codes for CASSLAFPGTVTYEQYF. This chain connects TRBV7-6 to TRBJ2-7, with 7 bases identical to TRBD1. The germline gives CDR1 SGHVS, CDR2 FNYEAQ. CDR3 length: 17 amino acids. The trim removed 0 bases at V and 2 bases at J, leaving 10 bases unmatched.